This paragraph reports one T cell receptor (beta chain). The antigen is not known. The entry originates in a study of T cell responses to AZD1222 COVID-19 vaccine. The CDR3 covers 13 residues. V was trimmed by 6 bases and J by 2 bases, leaving 7 bases between them. CDR1 and CDR2 from the germline V gene are MNHEY and SMNVEV (reference sequence). The assay was immunoSEQ multiplex PCR, and TCRdb's table has in-frame clones only and misses some. The sample has about 190,000 clones, roughly 88% seen once. Study results and limitations: Regions 160-218 and 743-854 dominated among vaccine-associated CD4 TCRs spanning spike. Repertoires were obtained solely post-peak T cell response.

The source was peripheral blood, collected on day 0 of AZD1222 vaccination. The receptor's source is an adult in good health. V usage is TRBV27 and J usage is TRBJ1-4, with D unclear. DNA of the CDR3: TGTGCCAGCAGGGAACTGACTAATGAAAAACTGTTTTTT. The encoded protein is CASRELTNEKLFF.